This T cell receptor (beta chain) is drawn from a study of CD8 T cells in Susac syndrome. V dropped 3 bases and J dropped 4; count of bases not matched to a gene: 6. There are 15 residues in the CDR3. Germline values: CDR1 SGDLS, CDR2 YYNGEE. cDNA came from 0.5 to 1 ug RNA primed by random hexamers. With immunoSEQ multiplex PCR, TCR beta CDR3 was amplified across 54 Vbeta and 13 Jbeta. MiXCR, applied by TCRdb to the immunoSEQ multiplex PCR reads, yields one record per CDR3 protein. The table includes tens of thousands of distinct CDR3 sequences, around 94% detected once. In blood CD8+ and CD4+ T cells, TCR beta underwent sequencing. Controls matched for age and sex were healthy donors. It was negative isolation that provided the CD8+ and CD4+ T cells, whereas TEMRA cells were enriched by FACS.

This TCR was sampled from a human donor in good health. This chain joins TRBV9 and TRBJ1-5; 8 bases are a match to TRBD1. Sequenced sample: CD8+ T cells from PBMCs. Here the CDR3 DNA reads TGTGCCAGCAGCGAGGGGGGACAGGTTAATCAGCCCCAGCATTTT. Protein product: CASSEGGQVNQPQHF. The entire variable domain, with the rest obtained from reference TRBV9 and TRBJ1-5, is as follows: DSGVTQTPKHLITATGQRVTLRCSPRSGDLSVYWYQQSLDQGLQFLIQYYNGEERAKGNILERFSAQQFPDLHSELNLSSLELGDSALYFCASSEGGQVNQPQHFGDGTRLSIL.